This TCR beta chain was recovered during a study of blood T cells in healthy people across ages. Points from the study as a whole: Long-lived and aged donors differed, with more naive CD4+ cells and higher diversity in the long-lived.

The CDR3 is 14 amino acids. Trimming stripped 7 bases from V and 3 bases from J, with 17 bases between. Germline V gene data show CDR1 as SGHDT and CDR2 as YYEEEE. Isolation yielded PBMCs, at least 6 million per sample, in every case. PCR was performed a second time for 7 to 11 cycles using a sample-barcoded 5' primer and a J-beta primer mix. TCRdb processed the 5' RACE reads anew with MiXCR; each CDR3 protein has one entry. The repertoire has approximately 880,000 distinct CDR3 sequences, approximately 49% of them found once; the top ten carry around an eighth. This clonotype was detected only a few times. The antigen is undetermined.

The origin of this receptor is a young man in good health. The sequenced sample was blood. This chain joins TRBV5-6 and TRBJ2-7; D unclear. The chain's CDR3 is CASGDRVNDYEQYF. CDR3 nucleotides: TGTGCCAGCGGCGATCGGGTAAACGACTACGAGCAGTACTTC.